The present T cell receptor (beta chain) was sequenced within a study of blood T cell repertoires in COVID-19. The length of the CDR3 is 16 residues. Germline assignment: CDR1 MDHEN and CDR2 SYDVKM. Losses at the gene ends were 6 bases for V and 9 bases for J; bases not matched to a gene: 14. Some clones are missing from TCRdb's copy, which holds only in-frame ones; the method was immunoSEQ multiplex PCR. The sample has 280,000 or so clones; roughly nine tenths are singletons. This clone was picked up a small number of times. The J gene is TRBJ1-6, the V gene TRBV28, with 7 bases fitting TRBD1. The sequence derives from a woman in her forties or fifties who had been exposed to COVID-19. What was sequenced was PBMCs or T cells enriched from blood (not recorded which). The CDR3 reads CASRHMQGVDGSPLHF. Written as DNA, the CDR3 is TGTGCCAGCAGGCACATGCAGGGGGTTGATGGTTCACCCCTCCACTTT. Complete variable domain (other parts from reference TRBV28 and TRBJ1-6): DVKVTQSSRYLVKRTGEKVFLECVQDMDHENMFWYRQDPGLGLRLIYFSYDVKMKEKGDIPEGYSVSREKKERFSLILESASTNQTSMYLCASRHMQGVDGSPLHFGNGTRLTVT.